This TCR beta chain was captured by sequencing in a study of vaccination and CD4 T cells after COVID-19. The treatment denotes: roughly ten-day PBMC culture with coronavirus spike peptide pools or control peptides (ViraFEST assay). Prior to the COVID-19 pandemic (2011-2018), the unexposed donor's CD4+ T cells were collected. The ends were cut back, 0 bases at V and 8 bases at J, with 11 bases in the middle. CDR1 SGHKS and CDR2 YYEKEE come from the germline V gene (reference sequence). The CDR3 is 13 residues long. Sequenced with the Oncomine TCR Beta short-read assay was DNA taken from cultured CD4+ T cells. TCRdb redid the calling of the PCR reads with MiXCR, one entry per CDR3 protein. Among about 9,900 distinct CDR3 sequences listed, more than 30% were seen once. Regarding this clonotype: Its antigen is undetermined.

Sequencing input: CD4+ T cells from blood, cultured in vitro. The source is a human donor in good health. The J gene is TRBJ1-2, the V gene TRBV5-5, with TRBD1 as a possible D gene (6 bases). This CDR3 is CASSLGGLLGYTF. CDR3 bases: TGTGCCAGCAGCTTGGGGGGGCTTTTAGGCTACACCTTC.